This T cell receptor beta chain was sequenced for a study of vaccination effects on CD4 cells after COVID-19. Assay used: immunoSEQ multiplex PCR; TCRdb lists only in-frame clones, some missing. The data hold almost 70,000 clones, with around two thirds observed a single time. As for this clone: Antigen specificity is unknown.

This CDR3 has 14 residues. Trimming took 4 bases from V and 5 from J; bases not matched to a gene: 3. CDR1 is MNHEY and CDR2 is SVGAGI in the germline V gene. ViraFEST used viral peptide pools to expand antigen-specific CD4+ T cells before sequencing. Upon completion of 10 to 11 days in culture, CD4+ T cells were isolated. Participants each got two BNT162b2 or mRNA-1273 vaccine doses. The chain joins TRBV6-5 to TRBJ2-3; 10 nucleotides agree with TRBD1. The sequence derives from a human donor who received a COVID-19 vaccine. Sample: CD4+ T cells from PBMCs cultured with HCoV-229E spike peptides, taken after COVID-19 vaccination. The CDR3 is CASSWDRGVDTQYF. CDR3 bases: TGTGCCAGCAGTTGGGACAGGGGAGTAGATACGCAGTATTTT.